One and the same sample provided the 18 T cell receptor beta chains below, sequenced in a study of blood T cell repertoires in COVID-19. Assay: immunoSEQ multiplex PCR; the TCRdb copy retains only in-frame clones and omits some. The profile covers 110,000 or so clones, with 90% appearing a single time and approximately 4.5% taken by the ten largest. Material for sequencing was peripheral blood. The receptors originated from a woman aged 50 to 60 with acute or convalescent COVID-19.

The chain joins TRBV24-1 to TRBJ2-7; D gene uncertain. The CDR3 length is 13 residues. From germline, CDR1 is KGHDR and CDR2 SFDVKD. Trimming removed 4 bases from V and 5 bases from J, with 11 bases in between. Written as DNA, the CDR3 is TGTGCCACCAGTGACACTAAGAGAAACGAGCAGTACTTC. It translates to CATSDTKRNEQYF.

The V gene is TRBV14, the J gene TRBJ2-6; tentatively, D is TRBD1 (6 bases). Trimming cost V 0 bases and J 3 bases, with 18 bases left between them. CDR3 length: 19 amino acids. Per germline, CDR1 SGHDN and CDR2 FVKESK. The CDR3 DNA reads TGTGCCAGCAGCCAAGATCTTGGCAGGGGATTATTTGGGGCCAACGTCCTGACTTTC. Residues: CASSQDLGRGLFGANVLTF.

The V gene is TRBV9, the J gene TRBJ2-2, with TRBD1 identical over 8 bases. CDR3 size: 15 residues. J gave up 6 bases and V 2 bases, and 6 bases lay outside the gene matches. Germline loops: CDR1 SGDLS, CDR2 YYNGEE. The CDR3 region has the DNA TGTGCCAGCAGCGTTGGAGGACAGGGTTCCGGGGAGCTGTTTTTT. Its translation is CASSVGGQGSGELFF.

V gene TRBV7-3 combines with J gene TRBJ2-1, with a weak D call TRBD2 (6 bases). Between the trimmed V and J ends, which lost 4 bases and 7 bases, there was a span of 11 bases. Per germline, CDR1 SGHTA and CDR2 FQGTGA. The CDR3 contains 13 residues. CDR3 nucleotide sequence: TGTGCCAGCAGCTCCGGGGGAGCGAATGAGCAGTTCTTC. This gives the protein CASSSGGANEQFF.

J is TRBJ1-2 and V is TRBV19; D remains unclear. V was trimmed by 4 bases and J by 7 bases, leaving 19 bases between them. Germline lookup yields CDR1 LNHDA and CDR2 SQIVND (reference sequence). The CDR3 has 15 amino acids. This CDR3 reads CASSTHDWERGGYTF. The CDR3 coding sequence is TGTGCCAGTAGTACTCACGACTGGGAGCGGGGTGGCTACACCTTC.

The chain uses TRBV19 and TRBJ2-1; D gene unclear. Germline V gene sequence: CDR1 LNHDA, CDR2 SQIVND (reference sequence). This CDR3 has 11 residues. V was clipped by 3 bases and J by 7 bases, with 4 bases between them. The CDR3 region is CASSMSNEQFF. CDR3 nucleotides: TGTGCCAGTAGTATGAGTAATGAGCAGTTCTTC.

The rearrangement links TRBV11-3 to TRBJ2-1, with 7 bases that match TRBD1. The CDR3 loop spans 15 amino acids. Germline CDR1 and CDR2: SGHNT and YENEEA. The V segment lost 4 bases and the J segment 0 bases; nucleotides outside the gene matches: 3. The CDR3 sequence: CASSSGDSSYNEQFF. In nucleotides, the CDR3 is TGTGCCAGCAGCTCCGGGGACAGCTCCTACAATGAGCAGTTCTTC.

The chain employs TRBV7-6 and TRBJ2-1; the D gene is possibly TRBD2 (5 bases). Germline assignment: CDR1 SGHVS and CDR2 FNYEAQ. Trimming shortened V by 8 bases and J by 10 bases, and 18 bases separated the two germline ends. The length of the CDR3 is 13 residues. The CDR3 DNA sequence: TGTGCCAGCTTGAAGGACTTCGAAGGGGAGCAGTTCTTC. Protein: CASLKDFEGEQFF. Variable domain in full (rest from reference TRBV7-6 and TRBJ2-1): GAGVSQSPRYKVTKRGQDVALRCDPISGHVSLYWYRQALGQGPEFLTYFNYEAQQDKSGLPNDRFSAERPEGSISTLTIQRTEQRDSAMYRCASLKDFEGEQFFGPGTRLTVL.

V and J are TRBV18 and TRBJ1-2, with D possibly TRBD1 on 5 matching bases. The V and J ends lost 3 bases and 5 bases respectively, with 10 bases between them. The length of the CDR3 is 13 residues. Germline V gene data show CDR1 as KGHSH and CDR2 as LQKENI. CDR3 protein: CASSPQPGYGYTF. The CDR3 coding sequence is TGTGCCAGCTCACCGCAACCAGGGTATGGCTACACCTTC. Based on the CDR3 plus reference TRBV18 and TRBJ1-2, the full variable domain is NAGVMQNPRHLVRRRGQEARLRCSPMKGHSHVYWYRQLPEEGLKFMVYLQKENIIDESGMPKERFSAEFPKEGPSILRIQQVVRGDSAAYFCASSPQPGYGYTFGSGTRLTVV.

The gene calls are TRBV7-9 and TRBJ1-2; D is ambiguous. CDR3 length equals 15 residues. V was pared by 1 base and J by 3 bases, with 12 bases between. CDR1 SEHNR and CDR2 FQNEAQ come from the germline V gene (reference sequence). The CDR3 bases are TGTGCCAGCAGCTTAGGGGCAGAAGTCTACTATGGCTACACCTTC. Its translation: CASSLGAEVYYGYTF.

This clone was found a few times. V gene TRBV9 combines with J gene TRBJ1-3; 9 bases fit TRBD1. The CDR3 extends over 16 amino acids. After removal of 4 bases from V and 1 base from J, the junction contained 6 bases not matched to a gene. The V gene's germline CDR1 is SGDLS and CDR2 YYNGEE. The CDR3 sequence is CASSTTGGRSGNTIYF. The CDR3, as DNA: TGTGCCAGCAGCACCACAGGGGGCAGATCTGGAAACACCATATATTTT.

The genes are TRBV30 and TRBJ2-7; D perhaps matches TRBD1 (5 bases). V lost 2 bases, J lost 6 bases, and 14 bases lay in between. This CDR3 contains 13 residues. Germline loops: CDR1 GTSNPN, CDR2 SVGIG (reference sequence). The CDR3 protein is CAWSTGREVEQYF. CDR3 bases: TGTGCCTGGAGTACGGGCAGGGAAGTCGAGCAGTACTTC.

This clone has just one count. V gene TRBV5-5 combines with J gene TRBJ1-2, with D perhaps TRBD1 (6 bases). The CDR3 consists of 16 residues. The germline CDR1 and CDR2 sequences are SGHKS and YYEKEE (reference sequence). With 4 bases removed from V and 5 bases from J, the gap between germline ends came to 21 bases. CDR3 in amino acids: CASSPHRVGGLYGYTF. The CDR3 DNA reads TGTGCCAGCAGCCCCCATCGGGTAGGGGGTTTGTATGGCTACACCTTC.

The chain is built from TRBV7-2 and TRBJ1-2; D is ambiguous. V was pared by 4 bases and J by 13 bases, with 16 bases between. CDR1 and CDR2 from the germline V gene are SGHTA and FQGNSA. This CDR3 has 12 residues. CDR3 sequence: CASSSEAEPGTF. For the CDR3, the DNA is TGTGCCAGCAGCTCGGAGGCCGAGCCAGGCACCTTC.

The chain is built from TRBV3-1 (or the pseudogene TRBV3-2) and TRBJ1-2; D is possibly TRBD1 (6 bases). The CDR3 is 14 residues long. Germline V lookup: CDR1 LGHDT, CDR2 YNNKEL (reference sequence). The ends were cut back, 1 base at V and 4 bases at J, with 10 bases in the middle. CDR3 sequence reads: CASSQGVGGYGYTF. In DNA, the CDR3 is TGTGCCAGCAGCCAAGGGGTAGGGGGCTATGGCTACACCTTC.

V is TRBV15 and J is TRBJ1-6, with 7 nucleotides matching TRBD1. The germline V gene encodes CDR1 LNHNV and CDR2 YYDKDF (reference sequence). The CDR3 runs 14 residues. V lost 4 bases to trimming and J lost 10 bases; unmatched junction nucleotides: 7. CDR3 sequence reads: CATSTRQGLSPLHF. CDR3 DNA: TGTGCCACCAGCACCAGACAGGGCTTGTCACCCCTCCACTTT.

This chain connects TRBV3-1 (or the pseudogene TRBV3-2) to TRBJ1-4, with a tentative D call TRBD1 (5 bases). Per germline, CDR1 LGHDT and CDR2 YNNKEL (reference sequence). V lost 1 base and J 2 bases, leaving 11 bases between the germline ends. CDR3 length: 16 amino acids. The CDR3 reads CASSQGVEGTNEKLFF. The CDR3 DNA sequence: TGTGCCAGCAGCCAAGGGGTGGAGGGGACTAATGAAAAACTGTTTTTT.

V is TRBV28 and J is TRBJ1-5, with a possible D match to TRBD1 (6 bases). Germline V gene sequence: CDR1 MDHEN, CDR2 SYDVKM. Deletions cut 2 bases from V and 5 bases from J, with 19 bases between. This CDR3 is 17 amino acids long. The CDR3 DNA reads TGTGCCAGCAGTTTACCCTCATTCGGGGGGCATGATCAGCCCCAGCATTTT. Translation gives CASSLPSFGGHDQPQHF.